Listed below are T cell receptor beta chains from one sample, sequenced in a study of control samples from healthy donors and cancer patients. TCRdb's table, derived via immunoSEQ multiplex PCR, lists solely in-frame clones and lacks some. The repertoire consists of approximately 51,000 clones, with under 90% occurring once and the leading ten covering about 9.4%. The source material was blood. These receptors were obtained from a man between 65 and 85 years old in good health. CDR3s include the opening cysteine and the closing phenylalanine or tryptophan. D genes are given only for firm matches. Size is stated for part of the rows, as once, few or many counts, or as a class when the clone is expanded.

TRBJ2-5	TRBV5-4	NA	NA	CASSRRGGLGTQYF	TGTGCCAGTTCCCGACGGGGCGGTCTGGGGACCCAGTACTTC
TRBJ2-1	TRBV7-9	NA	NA	CASSLNGGNEQFF	TGTGCCAGCAGCTTAAATGGGGGAAATGAGCAGTTCTTC
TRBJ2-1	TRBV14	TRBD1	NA	CASSPLEGAHVEQFF	TGTGCCAGCAGCCCTCTTGAGGGGGCGCATGTTGAGCAGTTCTTC
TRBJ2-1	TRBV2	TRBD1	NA	CASRDRDRGHEEQFF	TGTGCCAGCAGGGACCGGGACAGGGGGCATGAGGAGCAGTTCTTC
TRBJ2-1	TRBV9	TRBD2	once	CASSVGGSGTNEQFF	TGTGCCAGCAGCGTAGGGGGTAGCGGGACGAATGAGCAGTTCTTC
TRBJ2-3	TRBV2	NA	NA	CASSEARLSGTDTQYF	TGTGCCAGCAGTGAAGCTCGACTCTCGGGCACAGATACGCAGTATTTT
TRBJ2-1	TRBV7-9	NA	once	CASSPRGGGPTRFPNEQFF	TGTGCCAGCAGCCCACGTGGAGGGGGGCCCACAAGGTTTCCCAATGAGCAGTTCTTC
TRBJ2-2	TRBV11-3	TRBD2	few	CASSFPGLAGGTGELFF	TGTGCCAGCAGCTTCCCGGGACTAGCGGGAGGGACCGGGGAGCTGTTTTTT
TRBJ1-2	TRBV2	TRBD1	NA	CASSVGTGFYGYTF	TGTGCCAGCAGTGTGGGGACAGGGTTTTACGGCTACACCTTC
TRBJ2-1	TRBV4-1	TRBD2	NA	CASTPRLAGDVGEQFF	TGCGCCAGCACTCCACGTCTAGCGGGAGATGTTGGTGAGCAGTTCTTC
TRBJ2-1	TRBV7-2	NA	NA	CASSRQGGASYNEQFF	TGTGCCAGCAGCCGCCAGGGCGGGGCATCTTACAATGAGCAGTTCTTC
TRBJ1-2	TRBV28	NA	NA	CASSASIQGNGYTF	TGTGCCAGCAGTGCTTCCATCCAGGGGAATGGCTACACCTTC
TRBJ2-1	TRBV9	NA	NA	CASSLQDSNEQFF	TGTGCCAGCAGCCTACAGGACAGCAATGAGCAGTTCTTC
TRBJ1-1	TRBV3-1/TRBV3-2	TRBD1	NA	CASSQETGDTEAFF	TGTGCCAGCAGCCAAGAGACAGGGGACACTGAAGCTTTCTTT
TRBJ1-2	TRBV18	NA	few	CASSPPDESGYTF	TGTGCCAGCTCACCACCGGATGAATCTGGCTACACCTTC
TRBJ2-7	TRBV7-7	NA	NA	CASSLSTASYEQYF	TGTGCCAGCAGCTTATCTACAGCTTCCTACGAGCAGTACTTC
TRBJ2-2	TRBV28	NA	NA	CASRETGDAVWELFF	TGTGCCAGCAGGGAGACAGGCGATGCCGTCTGGGAGCTGTTTTTT
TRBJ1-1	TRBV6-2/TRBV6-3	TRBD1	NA	CASSHPFGTENTEAFF	TGTGCCAGCAGTCACCCCTTTGGGACAGAGAACACTGAAGCTTTCTTT
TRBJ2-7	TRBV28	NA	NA	CASSQNLWGASSYEQYF	TGTGCCAGCAGCCAAAACTTGTGGGGGGCTAGCTCCTACGAGCAGTACTTC
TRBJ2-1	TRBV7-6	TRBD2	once	CASSLSPRGGLYNEQFF	TGTGCCAGCAGCTTATCACCCCGGGGAGGGCTTTACAATGAGCAGTTCTTC
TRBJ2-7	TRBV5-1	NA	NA	CASSSPGSYEQYF	TGCGCCAGCAGCTCGCCGGGATCCTACGAGCAGTACTTC
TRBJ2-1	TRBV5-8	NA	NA	CASSLVQSYYNEQFF	TGTGCCAGCAGCTTGGTCCAATCTTACTACAATGAGCAGTTCTTC
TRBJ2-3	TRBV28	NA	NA	CASSRVLGTDTQYF	TGTGCCAGCAGTCGGGTTCTTGGCACAGATACGCAGTATTTT
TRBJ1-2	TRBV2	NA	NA	CASSEDGARGYTF	TGTGCCAGCAGTGAAGATGGGGCTCGAGGCTACACCTTC
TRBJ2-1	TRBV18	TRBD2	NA	CASSPFRGGGYNEQFF	TGTGCCAGCTCACCTTTCCGGGGGGGAGGCTACAATGAGCAGTTCTTC
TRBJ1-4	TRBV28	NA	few	CASRDSATNEKLFF	TGTGCCAGCAGGGACAGTGCAACTAATGAAAAACTGTTTTTT
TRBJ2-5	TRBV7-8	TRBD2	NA	CASSFPSGGAGETQYF	TGTGCCAGCAGCTTCCCTAGCGGGGGGGCCGGGGAGACCCAGTACTTC
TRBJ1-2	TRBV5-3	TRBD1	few	CARITGTGVYGYTF	TGTGCCAGAATCACCGGGACAGGGGTTTATGGCTACACCTTC
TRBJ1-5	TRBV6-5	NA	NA	CASSPGRGLQPQHF	TGTGCCAGCAGTCCCGGACGGGGGCTACAGCCCCAGCATTTT
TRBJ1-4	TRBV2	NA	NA	CASSGPLVLGGEKLFF	TGTGCCAGCAGTGGCCCCCTTGTATTGGGTGGTGAAAAACTGTTTTTT
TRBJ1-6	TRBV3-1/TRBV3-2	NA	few	CASSRDNSPLHF	TGTGCCAGCAGCCGAGATAATTCACCCCTCCACTTT
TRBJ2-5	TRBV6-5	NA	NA	CASTRNNGGETQYF	TGTGCCAGCACTAGAAATAATGGAGGAGAGACCCAGTACTTC
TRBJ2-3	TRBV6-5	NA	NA	CASSYTAGTDTQYF	TGTGCCAGCAGTTATACGGCAGGAACAGATACGCAGTATTTT
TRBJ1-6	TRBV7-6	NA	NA	CASSLLTDGDSPLHF	TGTGCCAGCAGTCTACTTACGGACGGAGATTCACCCCTCCACTTT
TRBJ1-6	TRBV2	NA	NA	CASSLDRNSPLHF	TGTGCCAGCAGTCTCGACAGGAATTCACCCCTCCACTTT
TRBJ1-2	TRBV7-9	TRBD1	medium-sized	CASSPLWTGVANYGYTF	TGTGCCAGCAGCCCACTTTGGACAGGGGTCGCGAACTATGGCTACACCTTC
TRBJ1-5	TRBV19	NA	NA	CASSADGNQPQHF	TGTGCCAGTAGTGCGGACGGGAATCAGCCCCAGCATTTT
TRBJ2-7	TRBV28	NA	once	CATRRGYSYEQYF	TGTGCCACCCGACGGGGTTACTCCTACGAGCAGTACTTC
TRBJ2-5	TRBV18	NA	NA	CASSPQGTRETQYF	TGTGCCAGCTCACCACAGGGTACCCGAGAGACCCAGTACTTC
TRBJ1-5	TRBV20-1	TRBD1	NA	CSASVTGGRYSNQPQHF	TGCAGTGCTAGTGTGACAGGGGGAAGATATAGCAATCAGCCCCAGCATTTT
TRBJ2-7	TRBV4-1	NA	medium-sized	CASSRAAGYYEQYF	TGCGCCAGCAGCCGGGCAGCGGGTTACTACGAGCAGTACTTC
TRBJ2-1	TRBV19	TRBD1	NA	CASSTGGPWEQFF	TGTGCCAGTAGTACAGGGGGACCATGGGAGCAGTTCTTC
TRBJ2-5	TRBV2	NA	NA	CASSEQETQYF	TGTGCCAGCAGCGAACAAGAGACCCAGTACTTC
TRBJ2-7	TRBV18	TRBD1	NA	CASNQGGIYDEQYF	TGTGCCAGCAACCAAGGGGGCATATACGACGAGCAGTACTTC
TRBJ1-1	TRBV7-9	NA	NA	CASSPTSLGTEAFF	TGTGCCAGCAGCCCCACGAGTCTAGGTACTGAAGCTTTCTTT
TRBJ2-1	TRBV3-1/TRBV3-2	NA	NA	CASSQDVGGRFF	TGTGCCAGCAGCCAAGATGTCGGGGGTAGGTTCTTC
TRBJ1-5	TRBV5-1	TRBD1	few	CASSITGGDQPQHF	TGCGCCAGCAGCATCACAGGGGGCGATCAGCCCCAGCATTTT
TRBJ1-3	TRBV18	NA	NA	CASSPTEGLTGNTIYF	TGTGCCAGCTCACCAACCGAGGGGCTTACTGGAAACACCATATATTTT
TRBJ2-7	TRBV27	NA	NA	CASSLFGGTGEQYF	TGTGCCAGCAGTTTATTTGGGGGTACAGGGGAGCAGTACTTC
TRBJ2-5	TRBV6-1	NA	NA	CASSEVWAVRETQYF	TGTGCCAGCAGTGAAGTGTGGGCTGTGCGGGAGACCCAGTACTTC
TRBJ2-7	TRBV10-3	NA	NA	CAISESGASYEQYF	TGTGCCATCAGTGAGTCAGGCGCCTCCTACGAGCAGTACTTC
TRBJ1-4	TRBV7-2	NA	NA	CASSLSPRRGEKLFF	TGTGCCAGCAGCTTAAGTCCTAGGAGGGGGGAAAAACTGTTTTTT
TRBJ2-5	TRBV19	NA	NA	CASSARSAAGETQYF	TGTGCCAGTAGTGCCCGCTCGGCGGCCGGGGAGACCCAGTACTTC